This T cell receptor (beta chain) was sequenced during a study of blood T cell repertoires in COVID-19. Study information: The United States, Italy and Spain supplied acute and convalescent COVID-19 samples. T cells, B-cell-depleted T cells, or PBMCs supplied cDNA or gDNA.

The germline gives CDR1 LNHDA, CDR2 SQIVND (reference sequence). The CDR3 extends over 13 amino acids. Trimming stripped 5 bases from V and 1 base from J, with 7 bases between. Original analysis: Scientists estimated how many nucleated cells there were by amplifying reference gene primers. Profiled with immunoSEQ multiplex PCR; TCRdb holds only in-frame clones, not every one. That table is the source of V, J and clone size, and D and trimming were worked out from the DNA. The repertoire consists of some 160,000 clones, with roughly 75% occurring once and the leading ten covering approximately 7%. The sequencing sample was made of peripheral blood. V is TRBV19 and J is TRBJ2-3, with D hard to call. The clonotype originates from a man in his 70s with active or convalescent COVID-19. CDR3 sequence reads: CASSPTGTDTQYF. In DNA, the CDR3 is TGTGCCAGTAGTCCCACGGGCACAGATACGCAGTATTTT.